This TCR beta chain was obtained from a study of T cells expressing NK-cell markers. On the study more broadly: HCMV seropositivity marked most of the eight sequenced donors; one was seronegative.

UMIs accompanied the 5'RACE template switching by which TCR beta cDNA was made. From the 5' RACE reads, TCRdb lists one entry per CDR3 protein and no DNA. Recorded for this sample: almost 450,000 distinct CDR3 sequences. Germline CDR1 DFQATT, CDR2 SNEGSKA (reference sequence). The CDR3 covers 12 residues. Remarks on this clonotype: As yet, its antigen is unknown.

Study-wide results and limits: The study found dominant NKG2C+ clonotypes at about 1.0-7.5% of CD8+ T cells in roughly six donors. Unclear, still, was the HCMV specificity of the expanded NKG2C+ T cell clones.

The TCR comes from a woman between 18 and 70 years old in good health. The V and J genes are TRBV20-1 and TRBJ2-1; checking the TCRdb D call of TRBD2 is not possible without DNA. The sequenced sample consisted of blood T cells: a sorted CD56 or NKG2C T cell subset, CD4+ or CD8+ T cells, or bulk PBMC T cells (not recorded which). CDR3 amino acids: CSASLEDNEQFF.